The rows below give T cell receptor beta chains drawn from one sample of a study of T cell repertoires in ileal Crohn's disease. The repertoire was sequenced with immunoSEQ multiplex PCR; TCRdb's copy has only in-frame clones and lacks some. The sample consists of some 4,600 clones, less than 80% of them appearing once. The sequenced material came from ileal tissue. Receptors originate from an adult with Crohn's disease. Both conserved end residues are part of each CDR3. Each record gives: J gene, V gene, CDR3 length, CDR3 protein.

j_gene: TRBJ2-3; v_gene: TRBV29-1; len: 12; CDR3aa: CSVVGSTDTQYF
j_gene: TRBJ1-2; v_gene: TRBV20-1; len: 11; CDR3aa: CSFPWNYGYTF
j_gene: TRBJ1-4; v_gene: TRBV4-3; len: 14; CDR3aa: CASSHGTGGKKLFF
j_gene: TRBJ1-1; v_gene: TRBV7-9; len: 15; CDR3aa: CASSSTGRRDTEAFF
j_gene: TRBJ1-2; v_gene: TRBV28; len: 15; CDR3aa: CASSSPWGQGYGYTF
j_gene: TRBJ2-2; v_gene: TRBV9; len: 13; CDR3aa: CASSPSITGELFF
j_gene: TRBJ2-7; v_gene: TRBV19; len: 12; CDR3aa: CASSKAGNEQYF
j_gene: TRBJ1-2; v_gene: TRBV5-1; len: 14; CDR3aa: CASSLAGKAGGYTF
j_gene: TRBJ1-5; v_gene: TRBV4-1; len: 18; CDR3aa: CASSQDSMSGASGQPQHF
j_gene: TRBJ2-7; v_gene: TRBV6-6; len: 13; CDR3aa: CASSYLAGYEQYF
j_gene: TRBJ2-5; v_gene: TRBV9; len: 17; CDR3aa: CASSPGLAGGRGETQYF
j_gene: TRBJ1-1; v_gene: TRBV5-4; len: 16; CDR3aa: CASSTARASPNTEAFF
j_gene: TRBJ1-1; v_gene: TRBV29-1; len: 13; CDR3aa: CSVLWTGTLEAFF
j_gene: TRBJ1-3; v_gene: TRBV9; len: 14; CDR3aa: CASSRFSSGNTIYF
j_gene: TRBJ2-1; v_gene: TRBV11-3; len: 12; CDR3aa: CASSLQGNEQFF
j_gene: TRBJ2-1; v_gene: TRBV18; len: 18; CDR3aa: CASSPTSRDRGPYNEQFF
j_gene: TRBJ2-7; v_gene: TRBV30; len: 13; CDR3aa: CAWRGTGPGEQYF
j_gene: TRBJ2-7; v_gene: TRBV7-2; len: 14; CDR3aa: CASSLAGGGDEQYF
j_gene: TRBJ2-3; v_gene: TRBV10-3; len: 16; CDR3aa: CAISESGTGVQNTQYF
j_gene: TRBJ2-7; v_gene: TRBV6-1; len: 14; CDR3aa: CASTWTGGRYEQYF
j_gene: TRBJ1-2; v_gene: TRBV7-9; len: 17; CDR3aa: CASSHGYGLDRADGYTF
j_gene: TRBJ1-1; v_gene: TRBV18; len: 14; CDR3aa: CASSREAGNTEAFF
j_gene: TRBJ2-7; v_gene: TRBV21-1; len: 13; CDR3aa: CASNHRGIREQYF
j_gene: TRBJ2-5; v_gene: TRBV7-2; len: 15; CDR3aa: CASSSDSAPQKTQYF
j_gene: TRBJ2-7; v_gene: TRBV27; len: 13; CDR3aa: CASKEAGREEQYF
j_gene: TRBJ2-3; v_gene: TRBV9; len: 15; CDR3aa: CASSVSTGVPDTQYF